Below, 5 T cell receptor beta chains from the same sample are listed, as sequenced in a study of blood T cell repertoires in COVID-19. The assay was immunoSEQ multiplex PCR, and TCRdb's table has in-frame clones only and misses some. The table lists about 170,000 clones, roughly 86% of them singletons, with 3% to 4% in the top ten. The specimen sequenced was peripheral blood. These receptors were collected from a man in his 70s with acute or convalescent COVID-19.

The rearrangement joins TRBV7-2 to TRBJ1-1; D is perhaps TRBD1 (5 bases). This CDR3 is built from 14 residues. V was shortened by 5 bases and J by 2 bases, with 12 bases between the two germline ends. CDR1 is SGHTA and CDR2 is FQGNSA in the germline V gene. The CDR3 region is CASSLLGGNTEAFF. The DNA for the CDR3 is TGTGCCAGCAGCCTTCTGGGGGGAAACACTGAAGCTTTCTTT.

The chain carries TRBV2 and TRBJ2-5; D is unclear. In germline, CDR1 is SNHLY, CDR2 FYNNEI. The CDR3 has 15 residues. V was shortened by 0 bases and J by 4 bases, with 12 bases between the two germline ends. The CDR3 coding sequence is TGTGCCAGCAGTGAAGCCTCCCCGGGTGGAGAGACCCAGTACTTC. It translates to CASSEASPGGETQYF.

Of note for this clone: Mismatch with germline at one junction end may stem from a read error. The genes are TRBV29-1 and TRBJ1-2; D uncertain. Germline CDR1 and CDR2: SQVTM and ANQGSEA. The CDR3 runs 13 residues. The CDR3 DNA reads TGCAGCGTTGAAACAGTATCTAAGTATGGCTACACCTTC. This translates into CSVETVSKYGYTF.

The CDR3 spells CASSRTGLDYGYTF. The DNA for the CDR3 is TGTGCCAGCAGCCGGACAGGGCTGGACTATGGCTACACCTTC. V is TRBV3-1 (or the pseudogene TRBV3-2) and J is TRBJ1-2, with 8 bases lining up with TRBD1. Germline CDR1 and CDR2: LGHDT and YNNKEL (reference sequence). The junction had 4 bases not matched to a gene; V was cut back by 4 bases and J by 3 bases. The CDR3 contains 14 residues.

This chain uses TRBV28 with TRBJ2-7; D gene uncertain. This CDR3 has 13 residues. Germline V gives CDR1 MDHEN, CDR2 SYDVKM. V shed 7 bases and J shed 6 bases, with 16 bases lying between them. CDR3 sequence reads: CASISPARSEQYF. The CDR3 region has the DNA TGTGCCAGCATATCCCCCGCGCGCTCCGAGCAGTACTTC.